This TCR beta chain was identified in a study of T cells in Graves' hyperthyroidism and ophthalmopathy. Study-wide results and caveats: Using 13 V-J features, a model discriminated ophthalmopathy from stable hyperthyroidism.

The CDR3 is made up of 17 amino acids. CDR1 and CDR2 (germline): LNHDA, SQIVND (reference sequence). Trimming pared 3 bases from V and 0 bases from J, leaving 18 bases between. TCR beta CDR3 region amplification was performed from RNA transcripts. A first-round RT-PCR of the TCR CDR3 used the HTBI primer set. Via MiXCR, TCRdb re-called the multiplex PCR reads, giving one row per CDR3 protein. The data hold about 330,000 distinct CDR3 sequences, with about an eighth observed a single time. On this clonotype itself: Its antigen remains unidentified.

A NOSPECS grade of at least 4, a Clinical Activity Score of at least 3 and duration under 3 months were recorded in ophthalmopathy patients. Exclusions: uncontrolled infection, other autoimmune disease, pregnancy, lactation. On the basis of clinical symptoms, serum thyroxine and TRAb, thyroid ultrasound and orbital computed tomography, diagnoses were made. The chain recombines TRBV19 with TRBJ2-7; D possibly matches TRBD1 or TRBD2 (5 bases each). The receptor's source is a woman aged 40 to 50 with Graves' ophthalmopathy. The sequencing sample was made of blood. The CDR3 nucleotides read TGTGCCAGTAGTATTTTATTAGCGAACACAGGCTCCTACGAGCAGTACTTC. It translates to CASSILLANTGSYEQYF.